This T cell receptor beta chain originates from a study of control samples from healthy donors and cancer patients. The table came from immunoSEQ multiplex PCR; TCRdb's copy has only in-frame clones and leaves some out. The sample yields about 160,000 clones, 70% to 90% seen once. The origin of this receptor is a young man in good health. The source material was blood.

The CDR3 reads CASMPGGVNGYTF. The CDR3 DNA reads as TGTGCCAGTATGCCGGGGGGGGTGAACGGCTACACCTTC. The J gene is TRBJ1-2, the V gene TRBV19, with D maybe TRBD1 (5 bases). This CDR3 contains 13 residues. The V gene's germline CDR1 is LNHDA and CDR2 SQIVND (reference sequence). V lost 7 bases, J lost 8 bases, and 17 bases lay in between.